Included here is one TCR beta chain sequence, with context. The sample is drawn from a study of blood T cell repertoires in COVID-19. Study at large: The samples span acute and convalescent COVID-19 from the United States, Italy and Spain. In each case, the material was cDNA or gDNA derived from T cells, B-cell-depleted T cells, or PBMCs.

Original processing notes: Estimates of nucleated cell counts were drawn from the amplification of reference gene primers. This table comes from immunoSEQ multiplex PCR, and its TCRdb copy is limited to in-frame clones, with some not included. That table supplies the V and J calls and clone size; D and trimming were determined from the DNA. The profile covers about 360,000 clones, with around 83% appearing a single time and around 3% taken by the ten largest. The V and J ends lost 4 bases and 3 bases respectively, with 19 bases between them. Germline CDR1 and CDR2: SGHVS and FQNEAQ. The length of the CDR3 is 16 residues.

This receptor was identified in a young man with active or convalescent COVID-19. The rearrangement joins TRBV7-8 to TRBJ2-7; D might be TRBD2 (5 bases). Sequenced sample: peripheral blood. CDR3 bases: TGTGCCAGCAGCTCACCTGGACGGACTCCTTACTACGAGCAGTACTTC. Encoded protein: CASSSPGRTPYYEQYF. Complete variable domain (other parts from reference TRBV7-8 and TRBJ2-7): GAGVSQSPRYKVAKRGQDVALRCDPISGHVSLFWYQQALGQGPEFLTYFQNEAQLDKSGLPSDRFFAERPEGSVSTLKIQRTQQEDSAVYLCASSSPGRTPYYEQYFGPGTRLTVT.